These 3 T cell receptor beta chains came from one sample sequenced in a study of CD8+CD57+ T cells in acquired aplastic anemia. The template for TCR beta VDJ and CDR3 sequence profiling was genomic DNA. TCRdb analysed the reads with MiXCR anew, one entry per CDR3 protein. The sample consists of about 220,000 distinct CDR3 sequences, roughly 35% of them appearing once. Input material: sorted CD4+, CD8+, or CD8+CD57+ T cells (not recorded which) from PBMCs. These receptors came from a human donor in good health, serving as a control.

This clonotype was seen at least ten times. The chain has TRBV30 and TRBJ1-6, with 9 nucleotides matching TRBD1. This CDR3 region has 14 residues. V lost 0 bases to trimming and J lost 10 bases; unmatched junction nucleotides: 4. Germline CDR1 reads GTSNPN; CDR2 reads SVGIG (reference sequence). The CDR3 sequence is CAWSVDRGGSPLHF. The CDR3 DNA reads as TGTGCCTGGAGTGTGGACAGGGGCGGGTCACCCCTCCACTTT. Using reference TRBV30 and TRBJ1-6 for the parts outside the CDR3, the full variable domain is SQTIHQWPATLVQPVGSPLSLECTVEGTSNPNLYWYRQAAGRGLQLLFYSVGIGQISSEVPQNLSASRPQDRQFILSSKKLLLSDSGFYLCAWSVDRGGSPLHFGNGTRLTVT.

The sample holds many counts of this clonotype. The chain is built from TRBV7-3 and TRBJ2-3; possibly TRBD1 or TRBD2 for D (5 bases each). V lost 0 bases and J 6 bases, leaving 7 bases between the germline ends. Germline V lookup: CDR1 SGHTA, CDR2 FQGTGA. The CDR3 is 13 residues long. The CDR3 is CASSLTRGDTQYF. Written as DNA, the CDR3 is TGTGCCAGCAGCTTAACGAGGGGTGATACGCAGTATTTT. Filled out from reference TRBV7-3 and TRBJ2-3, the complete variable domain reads GAGVSQTPSNKVTEKGKYVELRCDPISGHTALYWYRQSLGQGPEFLIYFQGTGAADDSGLPNDRFFAVRPEGSVSTLKIQRTERGDSAVYLCASSLTRGDTQYFGPGTRLTVL.

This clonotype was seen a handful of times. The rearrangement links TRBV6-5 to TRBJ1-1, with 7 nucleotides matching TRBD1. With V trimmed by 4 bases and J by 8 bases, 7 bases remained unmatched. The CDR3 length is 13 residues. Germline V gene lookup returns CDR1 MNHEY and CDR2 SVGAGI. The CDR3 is CASSLHTGEEAFF. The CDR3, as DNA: TGTGCCAGCAGTTTACATACAGGGGAGGAAGCTTTCTTT.